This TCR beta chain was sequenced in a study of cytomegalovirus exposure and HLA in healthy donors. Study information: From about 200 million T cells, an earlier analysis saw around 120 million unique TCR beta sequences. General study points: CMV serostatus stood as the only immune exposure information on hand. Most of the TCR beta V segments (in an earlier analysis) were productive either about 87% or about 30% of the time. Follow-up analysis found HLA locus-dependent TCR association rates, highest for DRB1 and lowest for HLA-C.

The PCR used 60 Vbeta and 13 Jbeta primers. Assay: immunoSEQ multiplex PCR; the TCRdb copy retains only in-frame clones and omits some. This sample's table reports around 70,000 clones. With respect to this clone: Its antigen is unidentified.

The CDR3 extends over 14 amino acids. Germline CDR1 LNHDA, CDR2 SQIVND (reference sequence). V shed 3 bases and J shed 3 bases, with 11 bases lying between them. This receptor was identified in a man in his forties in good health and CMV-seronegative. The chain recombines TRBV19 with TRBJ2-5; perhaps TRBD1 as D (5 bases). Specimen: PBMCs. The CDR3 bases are TGTGCCAGTAGTATTATTTCCAGGGAAGAGACCCAGTACTTC. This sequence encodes CASSIISREETQYF.